The present T cell receptor (beta chain) was sequenced within a study of T cell changes during pregnancy in multiple sclerosis. Method: immunoSEQ multiplex PCR; TCRdb's copy keeps in-frame clones and lacks some. The sample has 75,000 to 80,000 clones, more than 85% seen once. V lost 2 bases, J lost 6 bases, and 10 bases stayed unmatched. The CDR3 length is 17 residues. CDR1 is WSHSY, CDR2 SAAADI, per germline. The TCR comes from a female donor in good health, enrolled as a control in a pregnancy study. Sequencing was performed on peripheral blood, taken after pregnancy. This chain uses TRBV10-2 with TRBJ1-6, with 7 bases lining up with TRBD1. The CDR3 is CASSEGIRAGGNSPLHF. The CDR3 coding sequence is TGCGCCAGCAGTGAGGGGATAAGGGCAGGGGGTAATTCACCCCTCCACTTT.